Below are 6 T cell receptor beta chains sequenced from a single sample in a study of regulatory T cells in long-lasting Graves disease. The time point: persistent/refractory GD, antithyroid drugs over 5 years with positive TRAb. PBMC-extracted RNA yielded the TCR library. With iRepertoire HTBI primers and Arm-PCR of CDR3 regions, TCR beta libraries were built. TCRdb reanalysed the multiplex PCR reads using MiXCR and keeps one entry per CDR3 protein. Of around 460,000 distinct CDR3 sequences in the sample, 20% to 25% are singletons; the top ten hold approximately 14%. Sequencing was performed on peripheral blood mononuclear cells (PBMCs), taken when the disease was refractory, from a patient treated with antithyroid drugs. The receptors originated from a female donor with Graves disease.

This sequence joins TRBV19 and TRBJ2-7, with unresolved D. Germline V gives CDR1 LNHDA, CDR2 SQIVND (reference sequence). This CDR3 contains 16 residues. With 0 bases removed from V and 1 base from J, the gap between germline ends came to 13 bases. The DNA for the CDR3 is TGTGCCAGTAGTATAGATCGCCGCAGCCGATCCTACGAGCAGTACTTC. Its protein product is CASSIDRRSRSYEQYF.

The chain uses TRBV4-1 and TRBJ1-2; tentatively, D is TRBD1 (5 bases). The germline gives CDR1 MGHRA, CDR2 YSYEKL. The germline V and J ends were trimmed by 0 bases and 2 bases, with 10 bases remaining between them. The CDR3 totals 15 residues. CDR3 bases: TGCGCCAGCAGCCAAGAAGGGGCAGGAAACTATGGCTACACCTTC. This translates into CASSQEGAGNYGYTF.

The chain carries TRBV5-1 and TRBJ1-4, with TRBD1 as a possible D gene (5 bases). V lost 4 bases and J 4 bases, leaving 11 bases between the germline ends. Per the germline V gene, CDR1 is SGHRS and CDR2 is YFSETQ. This CDR3 contains 14 residues. The DNA of the CDR3 is TGCGCCAGCAGCCAGGACACTTTTAATGAAAAACTGTTTTTT. It yields the protein CASSQDTFNEKLFF.

The chain carries TRBV28 and TRBJ1-2; TRBD1 matches 9 bases. CDR1 is MDHEN and CDR2 is SYDVKM in the germline V gene. V trimming: 10 bases; J trimming: 6 bases; junction bases outside the gene matches: 9. The CDR3 runs to 13 residues. The CDR3 DNA reads TGTGCCACCGGGACAGGGCCGCTTGATGGCTACACCTTC. It encodes CATGTGPLDGYTF.

This clonotype came up a few times. This sequence joins TRBV29-1 and TRBJ2-7, with a possible D match to TRBD1 (5 bases). The CDR3 sequence is 13 residues long. CDR1 and CDR2 (germline): SQVTM, ANQGSEA. V shed 4 bases and J shed 4 bases, with 14 bases lying between them. CDR3 coding DNA: TGCAGCGTTGTCCCACTGGACACTTACGAGCAGTACTTC. Protein sequence: CSVVPLDTYEQYF.

This clonotype has a count of ten or more. The chain joins TRBV12-3 or TRBV12-4 to TRBJ2-7; D possibly corresponds to TRBD1 (5 bases). There are 14 residues in the CDR3. The ends were cut back, 8 bases at V and 0 bases at J, with 14 bases in the middle. CDR3 sequence reads: CASSTGGRSYEQYF. The CDR3 nucleotides are TGTGCCAGCTCTACAGGCGGTCGCTCCTACGAGCAGTACTTC.